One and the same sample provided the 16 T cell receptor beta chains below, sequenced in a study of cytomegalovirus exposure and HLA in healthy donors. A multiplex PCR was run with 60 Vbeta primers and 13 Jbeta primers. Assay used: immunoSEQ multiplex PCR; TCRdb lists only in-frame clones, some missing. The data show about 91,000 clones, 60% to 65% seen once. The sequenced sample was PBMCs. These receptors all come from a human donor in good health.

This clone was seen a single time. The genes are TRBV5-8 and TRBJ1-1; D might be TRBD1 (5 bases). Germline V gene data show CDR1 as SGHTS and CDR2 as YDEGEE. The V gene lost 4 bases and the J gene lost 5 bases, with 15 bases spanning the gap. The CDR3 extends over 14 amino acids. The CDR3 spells CASSPPRVRTEAFF. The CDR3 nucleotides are TGTGCCAGCAGCCCCCCCAGGGTGAGAACTGAAGCTTTCTTT.

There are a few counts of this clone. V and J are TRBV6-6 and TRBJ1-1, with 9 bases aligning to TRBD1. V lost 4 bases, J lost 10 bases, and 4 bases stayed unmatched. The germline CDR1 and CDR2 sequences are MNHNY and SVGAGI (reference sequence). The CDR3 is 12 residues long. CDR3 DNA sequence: TGTGCCAGCAGTTCTGGGACAGGGAGAGCTTTCTTT. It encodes CASSSGTGRAFF.

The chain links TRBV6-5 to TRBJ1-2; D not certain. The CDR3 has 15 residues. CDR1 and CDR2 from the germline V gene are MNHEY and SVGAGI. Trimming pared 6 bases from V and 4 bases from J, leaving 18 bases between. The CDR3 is CASSPPRATPYGYTF. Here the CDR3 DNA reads TGTGCCAGCAGCCCACCGAGGGCTACCCCCTATGGCTACACCTTC.

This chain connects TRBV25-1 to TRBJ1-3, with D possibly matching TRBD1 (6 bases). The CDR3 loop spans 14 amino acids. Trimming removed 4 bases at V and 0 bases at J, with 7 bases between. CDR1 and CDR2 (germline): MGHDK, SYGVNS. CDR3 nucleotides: TGTGCCAGCAGTGGCAGGGGCTCTGGAAACACCATATATTTT. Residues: CASSGRGSGNTIYF.

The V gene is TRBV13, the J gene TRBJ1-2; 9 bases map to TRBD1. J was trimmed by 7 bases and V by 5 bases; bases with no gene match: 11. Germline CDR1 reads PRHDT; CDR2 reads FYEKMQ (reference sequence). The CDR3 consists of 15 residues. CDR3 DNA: TGTGCCAGCAGCCTCCCGGGACAGGGAGGGGGTGGCTACACCTTC. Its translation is CASSLPGQGGGGYTF.

CDR3: CSDRQGVDYGYTF. The CDR3 bases are TGCAGCGACCGACAGGGAGTGGACTATGGCTACACCTTC. V and J are TRBV29-1 and TRBJ1-2; 7 nucleotides match TRBD1. The CDR3 contains 13 residues. The trim removed 7 bases at V and 3 bases at J, leaving 8 bases unmatched. Germline values: CDR1 SQVTM, CDR2 ANQGSEA.

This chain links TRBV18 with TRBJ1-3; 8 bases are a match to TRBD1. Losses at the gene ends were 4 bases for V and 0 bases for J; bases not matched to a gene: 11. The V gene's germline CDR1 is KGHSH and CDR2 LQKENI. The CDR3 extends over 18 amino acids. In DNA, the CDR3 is TGTGCCAGCTCACAAAGGACAGGGAACATTTACTCTGGAAACACCATATATTTT. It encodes CASSQRTGNIYSGNTIYF.

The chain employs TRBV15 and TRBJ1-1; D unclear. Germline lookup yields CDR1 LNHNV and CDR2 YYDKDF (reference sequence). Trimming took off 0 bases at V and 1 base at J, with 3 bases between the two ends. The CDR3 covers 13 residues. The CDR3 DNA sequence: TGTGCCACCAGCAGAGAGGCGAACACTGAAGCTTTCTTT. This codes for CATSREANTEAFF.

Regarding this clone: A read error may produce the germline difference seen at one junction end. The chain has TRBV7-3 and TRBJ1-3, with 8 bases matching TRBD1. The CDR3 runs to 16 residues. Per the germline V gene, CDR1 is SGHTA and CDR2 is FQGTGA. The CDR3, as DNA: TGTGCCAGCAGCCAAACAGGACAGGGCTCTGGAAACGCCATATATTTT. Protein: CASSQTGQGSGNAIYF.

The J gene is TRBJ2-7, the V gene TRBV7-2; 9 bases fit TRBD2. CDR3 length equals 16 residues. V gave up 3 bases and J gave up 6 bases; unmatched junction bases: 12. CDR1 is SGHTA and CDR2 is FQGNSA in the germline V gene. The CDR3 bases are TGTGCCAGCAGCTTTAGGGGGCTAGCGGGGAGGGCCGAGCAGTACTTC. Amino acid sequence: CASSFRGLAGRAEQYF.

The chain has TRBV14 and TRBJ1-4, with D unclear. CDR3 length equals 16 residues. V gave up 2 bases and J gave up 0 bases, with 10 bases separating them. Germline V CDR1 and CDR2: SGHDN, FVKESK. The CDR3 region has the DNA TGTGCCAGCAGCCAAAACTCCGGGACAACTAATGAAAAACTGTTTTTT. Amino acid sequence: CASSQNSGTTNEKLFF.

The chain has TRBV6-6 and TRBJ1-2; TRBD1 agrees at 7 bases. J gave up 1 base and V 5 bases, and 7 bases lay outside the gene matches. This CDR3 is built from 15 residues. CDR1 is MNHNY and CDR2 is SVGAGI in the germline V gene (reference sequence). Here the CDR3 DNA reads TGTGCCAGCAGTACCCCGACAGGGAATAACTATGGCTACACCTTC. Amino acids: CASSTPTGNNYGYTF.

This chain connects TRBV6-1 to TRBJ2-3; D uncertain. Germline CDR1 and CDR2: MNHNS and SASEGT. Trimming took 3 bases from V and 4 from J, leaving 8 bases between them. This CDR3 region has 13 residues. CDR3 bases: TGTGCCAGCAGTGACTACTTGGCAGATACGCAGTATTTT. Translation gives CASSDYLADTQYF.

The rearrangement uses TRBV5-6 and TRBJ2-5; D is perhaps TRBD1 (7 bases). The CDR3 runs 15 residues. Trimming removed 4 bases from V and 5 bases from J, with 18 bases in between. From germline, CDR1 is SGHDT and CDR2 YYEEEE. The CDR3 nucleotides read TGTGCCAGCAGCCTTACGCTTCCAGGGGGGGAGACCCAGTACTTC. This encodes CASSLTLPGGETQYF.

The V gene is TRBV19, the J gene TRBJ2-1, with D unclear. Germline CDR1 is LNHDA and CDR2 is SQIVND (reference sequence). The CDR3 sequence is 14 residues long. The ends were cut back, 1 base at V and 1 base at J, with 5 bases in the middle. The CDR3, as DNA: TGTGCCAGTAGTATAGCACTATCCTACAATGAGCAGTTCTTC. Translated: CASSIALSYNEQFF.

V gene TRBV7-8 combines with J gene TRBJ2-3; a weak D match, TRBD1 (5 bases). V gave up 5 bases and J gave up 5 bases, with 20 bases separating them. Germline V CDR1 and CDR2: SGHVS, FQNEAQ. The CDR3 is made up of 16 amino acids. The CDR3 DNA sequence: TGTGCCAGCAGCCCTGGGTTTAGGGGAAACGTAGATACGCAGTATTTT. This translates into CASSPGFRGNVDTQYF.